What follows are 32 T cell receptor beta chains derived from one specimen sequenced in a study of T cell responses to AZD1222 COVID-19 vaccine. Assay used: immunoSEQ multiplex PCR; TCRdb lists only in-frame clones, some missing. The repertoire includes about 140,000 clones, approximately 91% of them detected once, and 1.9% sits in the top ten. The sample was peripheral blood, taken 28 days after the second AZD1222 dose. All receptors derive from an adult who received the AZD1222 COVID-19 vaccine.

The chain uses TRBV3-1 (or the pseudogene TRBV3-2) and TRBJ1-1; D uncertain. CDR3 length equals 13 residues. Germline CDR1 reads LGHDT; CDR2 reads YNNKEL (reference sequence). Deletions cut 4 bases from V and 0 bases from J, with 6 bases between. CDR3 nucleotides: TGTGCCAGCAGCCGAAGTATGAACACTGAAGCTTTCTTT. This codes for CASSRSMNTEAFF.

J is TRBJ2-1 and V is TRBV11-1; unclear D gene. Germline V CDR1 and CDR2: SGHAT, FQDESV (reference sequence). This CDR3 has 14 residues. The V end was cut by 4 bases, the J end by 6 bases, with 13 bases between. CDR3 nucleotides: TGTGCCAGCAGCTCGGACGGTCAGCTCAATGAGCAGTTCTTC. This codes for CASSSDGQLNEQFF.

The chain carries TRBV7-2 and TRBJ2-7, with unresolved D. Germline CDR1 and CDR2: SGHTA and FQGNSA. V was cut by 0 bases and J by 0 bases, with 15 bases left in between. The CDR3 is 17 residues long. Written as DNA, the CDR3 is TGTGCCAGCAGCTTAGCCCTTTCGGCAGCTATCTCCTACGAGCAGTACTTC. The encoded protein is CASSLALSAAISYEQYF.

The chain couples TRBV25-1 to TRBJ2-1; D perhaps matches TRBD2 (6 bases). The germline gives CDR1 MGHDK, CDR2 SYGVNS. The V and J ends lost 4 bases and 3 bases respectively, with 13 bases between them. This CDR3 contains 15 residues. The CDR3 region is CASSGQLAIYNEQFF. The CDR3 nucleotides are TGTGCCAGCAGTGGTCAGCTAGCGATCTACAATGAGCAGTTCTTC.

The gene calls are TRBV7-9 and TRBJ2-1; possibly TRBD1 for D (6 bases). The CDR3 has 16 residues. Germline V lookup: CDR1 SEHNR, CDR2 FQNEAQ (reference sequence). Trimming cost V 5 bases and J 1 base, with 15 bases left between them. Here the CDR3 reads CASSPRQGRSYNEQFF. Written as DNA, the CDR3 is TGTGCCAGCAGCCCTAGGCAGGGGCGGTCCTACAATGAGCAGTTCTTC.

About this clone: The same CDR3 is also encoded by other DNA sequences in this sample. The chain joins TRBV11-2 to TRBJ2-7; no clear D. Germline-derived CDR1 and CDR2 are SGHAT and FQNNGV. Trimming cost V 5 bases and J 4 bases, with 9 bases left between them. The CDR3 loop spans 12 amino acids. CDR3 nucleotide sequence: TGTGCCAGCAGCCTAGTCTTTTACGAGCAGTACTTC. Protein sequence: CASSLVFYEQYF.

V usage is TRBV21-1 and J usage is TRBJ2-1. TRBV21-1 corresponds to a pseudogene. The CDR3 runs to 17 residues. Written as DNA, the CDR3 is TGTGCCAGCAGCCCCAAGTTAGGGTGGACCTCCTACAATGAGCAGTTCTTC. Translated, it gives CASSPKLGWTSYNEQFF.

This clone was observed once. CDR3 loop: CATMGGLAGEGQFF. CDR3 coding DNA: TGTGCCACCATGGGAGGGCTAGCGGGAGAAGGGCAGTTCTTC. The chain links TRBV7-9 to TRBJ2-1, with TRBD2 identical over 10 bases. V shed 10 bases and J 12 bases; nucleotides not matched to a gene: 15. Germline CDR1 reads SEHNR; CDR2 reads FQNEAQ (reference sequence). This CDR3 is 14 amino acids long.

The chain links TRBV6-6 to TRBJ1-5; 7 bases fit TRBD1. Germline lookup yields CDR1 MNHNY and CDR2 SVGAGI (reference sequence). The trim removed 2 bases at V and 2 bases at J, leaving 6 bases unmatched. The length of the CDR3 is 16 residues. CDR3 sequence: CASSYTQGFGNQPQHF. Written as DNA, the CDR3 is TGTGCCAGCAGTTACACACAGGGGTTCGGCAATCAGCCCCAGCATTTT.

This rearrangement joins TRBV5-1 to TRBJ1-2, with 7 positions matching TRBD1. This CDR3 has 15 amino acids. V lost 4 bases to trimming and J lost 4 bases; unmatched junction nucleotides: 10. Per germline, CDR1 SGHRS and CDR2 YFSETQ. CDR3 sequence reads: CASSAGQAYSYGYTF. The CDR3 DNA reads TGCGCCAGCAGCGCCGGACAGGCGTACTCCTATGGCTACACCTTC.

V and J are TRBV2 and TRBJ2-1; 7 positions match TRBD2. The germline gives CDR1 SNHLY, CDR2 FYNNEI. The ends lost 2 bases at V and 4 bases at J; junction bases unmatched: 8. The CDR3 length is 16 residues. This CDR3 reads CASSERAGVLYNEQFF. The CDR3 bases are TGTGCCAGCAGTGAAAGGGCGGGAGTTTTGTACAATGAGCAGTTCTTC.

The rearrangement links TRBV7-6 to TRBJ1-5; maybe TRBD1 (6 bases). V was shortened by 1 base and J by 3 bases, with 10 bases between the two germline ends. The CDR3 spans 15 residues. The germline V gene encodes CDR1 SGHVS and CDR2 FNYEAQ. CDR3 sequence: CASSLEPGANQPQHF. In nucleotides, the CDR3 is TGTGCCAGCAGCTTAGAACCGGGGGCCAATCAGCCCCAGCATTTT.

The chain carries TRBV18 and TRBJ1-2; D not certain. V shed 0 bases and J shed 2 bases, with 7 bases lying between them. Looked up from germline, CDR1 is KGHSH and CDR2 is LQKENI. This CDR3 comprises 14 residues. CDR3: CASSPPSTNYGYTF. The CDR3 DNA reads as TGTGCCAGCTCACCACCGTCCACAAACTATGGCTACACCTTC.

The chain combines TRBV5-1 with TRBJ1-1; possibly TRBD1 for D (5 bases). CDR1 is SGHRS and CDR2 is YFSETQ in the germline V gene. V shed 4 bases and J shed 0 bases, with 7 bases lying between them. The CDR3 spans 13 residues. In nucleotides, the CDR3 is TGCGCCAGCAGCAGGGGCTTGAACACTGAAGCTTTCTTT. This sequence encodes CASSRGLNTEAFF.

The J gene is TRBJ2-3, the V gene TRBV7-9; no clear D gene. Germline V lookup: CDR1 SEHNR, CDR2 FQNEAQ (reference sequence). V lost 6 bases and J lost 0, with 4 bases in between. The CDR3 contains 12 residues. The CDR3 is CASSFSTDTQYF. In DNA form, the CDR3 reads TGTGCCAGCAGTTTTAGCACAGATACGCAGTATTTT.

The chain uses TRBV6-1 and TRBJ1-6; 10 bases line up with TRBD1. Unmatched junction bases numbered 7, after V lost 2 bases and J lost 9 bases. CDR1 and CDR2 (germline): MNHNS, SASEGT. The CDR3 extends over 16 amino acids. The CDR3 region has the DNA TGTGCCAGCAGTGAATCGGGGCGGGACAGGGGTTCACCCCTCCACTTT. Protein product: CASSESGRDRGSPLHF.

V is TRBV5-1 and J is TRBJ1-6; the match to TRBD1 covers 8 bases. With V trimmed by 0 bases and J by 8 bases, 1 base remained unmatched. The CDR3 length is 14 residues. CDR1 and CDR2 from the germline V gene are SGHRS and YFSETQ. In DNA form, the CDR3 reads TGCGCCAGCAGCTTGGCAGGGGGCTATTCACCCCTCCACTTT. It yields the protein CASSLAGGYSPLHF.

CDR3 in DNA: TGTGCCAGCAGCCGGGACAGGGGAGAGACCCAGTACTTC. It codes for CASSRDRGETQYF. J is TRBJ2-5 and V is TRBV7-3; 10 bases agree with TRBD1. V was pared by 5 bases and J by 4 bases, with 1 base of the junction left unmatched. The CDR3 covers 13 residues. Per germline, CDR1 SGHTA and CDR2 FQGTGA.

This sequence joins TRBV6-5 and TRBJ2-7; D may be TRBD2 (6 bases). Trimming took off 6 bases at V and 1 base at J, with 10 bases between the two ends. CDR3 length equals 13 residues. CDR1 is MNHEY, CDR2 SVGAGI, per germline. CDR3 in amino acids: CASSLSGSYEQYF. The CDR3 DNA reads as TGTGCCAGCAGCCTTAGCGGATCCTACGAGCAGTACTTC.

J is TRBJ2-3 and V is TRBV5-1; the match to TRBD2 covers 11 bases. V lost 5 bases to trimming and J lost 0 bases; unmatched junction nucleotides: 5. This CDR3 is 16 amino acids long. The germline gives CDR1 SGHRS, CDR2 YFSETQ. CDR3 amino acids: CASRVGTSGSTDTQYF. The CDR3 coding sequence is TGCGCCAGCAGAGTCGGGACTAGCGGTAGCACAGATACGCAGTATTTT. Full variable domain (rest looked up from reference TRBV5-1 and TRBJ2-3): KAGVTQTPRYLIKTRGQQVTLSCSPISGHRSVSWYQQTPGQGLQFLFEYFSETQRNKGNFPGRFSGRQFSNSRSEMNVSTLELGDSALYLCASRVGTSGSTDTQYFGPGTRLTVL.

This sequence joins TRBV5-1 and TRBJ1-1, with 8 bases aligning to TRBD1. Germline trimming cut 1 base from V and 5 bases from J; bases unmatched to any gene: 7. CDR3 length: 15 amino acids. Germline CDR1 SGHRS, CDR2 YFSETQ. The CDR3 region is CASSLSTGGETEAFF. DNA of the CDR3: TGCGCCAGCAGCTTGTCCACAGGGGGAGAAACTGAAGCTTTCTTT.

The V and J genes are TRBV27 and TRBJ1-5; TRBD1 aligns across 10 bases. The germline CDR1 and CDR2 sequences are MNHEY and SMNVEV (reference sequence). With 7 bases clipped from V and 8 bases from J, the junction kept 17 bases outside the gene matches. The CDR3 totals 17 residues. CDR3 DNA: TGTGCCAGCATACTTAGGACAGGGGGTATAAGGCGGGAGCCCCAGCATTTT. Translation gives CASILRTGGIRREPQHF.

This sequence joins TRBV3-1 (or the pseudogene TRBV3-2) and TRBJ2-7; 11 bases line up with TRBD2. In germline, CDR1 is LGHDT, CDR2 YNNKEL (reference sequence). CDR3 size: 15 residues. The J segment lost 6 bases and the V segment lost 1 base, leaving 5 bases of the junction unmatched. The CDR3 region has the DNA TGTGCCAGCAGCCAAGGGTTAGCGGGAGGGCTCGAGCAGTACTTC. This translates into CASSQGLAGGLEQYF.

The genes are TRBV10-2 and TRBJ2-1, with TRBD1 identical over 11 bases. The V gene's germline CDR1 is WSHSY and CDR2 SAAADI. The CDR3 totals 15 residues. With 6 bases clipped from V and 3 bases from J, the junction kept 4 bases outside the gene matches. CDR3 residues: CASRKGQGGYNEQFF. CDR3 bases: TGCGCCAGCAGAAAGGGACAGGGGGGCTACAATGAGCAGTTCTTC.

This chain links TRBV5-1 with TRBJ2-7, with 12 positions matching TRBD1. Germline values: CDR1 SGHRS, CDR2 YFSETQ. V dropped 1 base and J dropped 9; count of bases not matched to a gene: 5. There are 14 residues in the CDR3. DNA of the CDR3: TGCGCCAGCAGCTTGAGGGGACAGGGGGCTTCGCAGTACTTC. The encoded protein is CASSLRGQGASQYF.

CDR3: CASSVGLKGSQDTQYF. As DNA, the CDR3 is TGCGCCAGCAGCGTCGGACTTAAAGGATCACAAGATACGCAGTATTTT. The rearrangement links TRBV5-1 to TRBJ2-3; possibly TRBD2 for D (5 bases). The V gene lost 4 bases and the J gene lost 5 bases, with 20 bases spanning the gap. Germline lookup yields CDR1 SGHRS and CDR2 YFSETQ. The CDR3 covers 16 residues.

A few counts support this clone. The V gene is TRBV21-1, the J gene TRBJ2-2. TRBV21-1 is assigned pseudogene status. The CDR3 has 14 amino acids. The CDR3 sequence is CASSTGTVTGELFF. CDR3 in DNA: TGTGCCAGCAGCACCGGGACGGTCACCGGGGAGCTGTTTTTT.

The rearrangement uses TRBV9 and TRBJ1-2; D is unresolved. The CDR3 extends over 16 amino acids. Looked up from germline, CDR1 is SGDLS and CDR2 is YYNGEE. The V and J ends lost 2 bases and 8 bases respectively, with 22 bases between them. The CDR3 DNA follows: TGTGCCAGCAGCGTGCTCCCCAGGACCGGTCCGGTAGGCTACACCTTC. It yields the protein CASSVLPRTGPVGYTF.

The rearrangement uses TRBV18 and TRBJ2-3, with TRBD2 matching 11 bases. V trimming: 6 bases; J trimming: 1 base; junction bases outside the gene matches: 9. The CDR3 is 17 residues long. Germline values: CDR1 KGHSH, CDR2 LQKENI. CDR3 coding DNA: TGTGCCAGCTCTCCTTCACGGACTAGCGGGCGCACAGATACGCAGTATTTT. It translates to CASSPSRTSGRTDTQYF.

The V call is TRBV18, the J call TRBJ1-2; D perhaps matches TRBD1 (5 bases). CDR1 and CDR2 (germline): KGHSH, LQKENI. Deletions cut 4 bases from V and 5 bases from J, with 11 bases between. The CDR3 is 13 amino acids. CDR3 loop: CASSRDSIYGYTF. The CDR3 DNA is TGTGCCAGCTCACGCGACAGTATTTATGGCTACACCTTC.

CDR3 bases: TGTGCCAGCAGCTTAGCGCTGAGCGAATCTGAAGCTTTCTTT. Protein product: CASSLALSESEAFF. The chain recombines TRBV7-9 with TRBJ1-1; no definite D call. CDR3 length: 14 amino acids. The germline CDR1 and CDR2 sequences are SEHNR and FQNEAQ (reference sequence). The ends were cut back, 0 bases at V and 6 bases at J, with 11 bases in the middle.

This clone was detected once. V gene TRBV7-9 combines with J gene TRBJ1-1; possible D gene TRBD1, 6 bases. CDR3 length: 15 amino acids. Per the germline V gene, CDR1 is SEHNR and CDR2 is FQNEAQ (reference sequence). V dropped 0 bases and J dropped 1 base, with 9 bases sitting between them. The CDR3: CASSLAGRGNTEAFF. CDR3 DNA: TGTGCCAGCAGCTTAGCGGGCAGGGGGAACACTGAAGCTTTCTTT.